This TCR beta chain was sequenced during a study of CD8+ T cells in alopecia areata. Study results and caveats: Scalp lesions, especially in alopecia totalis/universalis, had higher clonality than normal scalp.

Sequencing templates came from extracted RNA that was reverse transcribed into cDNA. Profiled with immunoSEQ multiplex PCR; TCRdb holds only in-frame clones, not every one. The sample includes about 180,000 clones, 45% to 60% of them seen just once. This clone occurred a few times. Its cognate antigen is unknown. Germline-derived CDR1 and CDR2 are SGDLS and YYNGEE. The length of the CDR3 is 10 residues. V was clipped by 3 bases and J by 8 bases, with 4 bases between them. Treatment described: oral pan-JAK inhibitor, 5-10 mg twice daily. The researchers isolated CD4+ and CD8+ T cells from PBMCs by sorting.

The V gene is TRBV9, the J gene TRBJ2-3; D is unresolved. The sample was CD8+ T cells sorted from blood, taken between weeks 51 and 54, from a patient treated with tofacitinib. The sequence derives from a human donor with alopecia areata. CDR3 nucleotide sequence: TGTGCCAGCAGCGGGGGTACGCAGTATTTT. Its translation is CASSGGTQYF. The full variable domain, completed using reference TRBV9 and TRBJ2-3, is DSGVTQTPKHLITATGQRVTLRCSPRSGDLSVYWYQQSLDQGLQFLIQYYNGEERAKGNILERFSAQQFPDLHSELNLSSLELGDSALYFCASSGGTQYFGPGTRLTVL.